This is a list of T cell receptor beta chains from one sample in a study of spatial heterogeneity in lung cancer. TCRdb reprocessed the 5' RACE reads with MiXCR, giving one entry per CDR3 protein. The table records roughly 75,000 distinct CDR3 sequences, approximately 12% of them present only once. The sequencing used PBMCs, collected at surgery. The receptors originated from a male donor with early-stage non-small cell lung cancer. Both conserved end residues are part of each CDR3. Fields, in order: J gene, V gene, D gene, clone size, CDR3 DNA, CDR3 protein. A D gene is named only where the DNA matches it firmly. Size tells how often a clone was seen (once, few, many) or the class of an expanded clone, and some rows leave it out.

TRBJ2-5 | TRBV24-1 | TRBD2 | many | TGTGCCACCAGTGAAGCAGCGGGACAAGAGACCCAGTACTTC | CATSEAAGQETQYF
TRBJ2-1 | TRBV9 | NA | few | TGTGCCAGCAGCCCGCGGGTCGCCTACAATGAGCAGTTCTTC | CASSPRVAYNEQFF
TRBJ1-5 | TRBV6-2/TRBV6-3 | NA | few | TGTGCCAGCAGTACCACCTATAGCAATCAGCCCCAGCATTTT | CASSTTYSNQPQHF
TRBJ2-1 | TRBV5-1 | NA | few | TGCGCCAGCAGCGGTAGGGCTAGATCCTACAATGAGCAGTTCTTC | CASSGRARSYNEQFF
TRBJ1-2 | TRBV5-6 | NA | many | TGTGCCAGCAGCCACGCCCCCGAAGGAGCAGGGGTTGGTGGCTACACCTTC | CASSHAPEGAGVGGYTF
TRBJ2-2 | TRBV7-9 | NA | NA | TGTGCCAGCAGTCCGACAGGTCTCACCGGGGAGCTGTTTTTT | CASSPTGLTGELFF
TRBJ2-7 | TRBV3-1 | TRBD2 | NA | TGTGCCAGCAGCCAAGATCCGGGGGGAACCTACGAGCAGTACTTC | CASSQDPGGTYEQYF
TRBJ1-1 | TRBV7-3 | NA | many | TGTGCCAGCAGCTCCGCACAGGGAAGGGTCAACACTGAAGCTTTCTTT | CASSSAQGRVNTEAFF
TRBJ1-1 | TRBV5-4 | NA | few | TGTGCCAGCAGCCCGACAGGAGAGGATGGTGAAGCTTTCTTT | CASSPTGEDGEAFF
TRBJ2-7 | TRBV27 | TRBD2 | many | TGTGCCAGCAGTTTGGGGCTAGCGGGAGCGGGTCGGAACGAGCAGTACTTC | CASSLGLAGAGRNEQYF
TRBJ2-3 | TRBV2 | NA | many | TGTGCCAGTAGGGCAGATACGCAGTATTTT | CASRADTQYF
TRBJ2-2 | TRBV6-2/TRBV6-3 | TRBD1 | NA | TGTGCCAGCAGTTACAGCACAGGGGATACGAACACCGGGGAGCTGTTTTTT | CASSYSTGDTNTGELFF
TRBJ2-3 | TRBV7-2 | NA | NA | TGTGCCAGCAGCGGTGGCACAGATACGCAGTATTTT | CASSGGTDTQYF
TRBJ2-7 | TRBV9 | TRBD2 | many | TGTGCCAGCAGCGTGAGCGGGAGTAATAGTAACGAGCAGTACTTC | CASSVSGSNSNEQYF
TRBJ2-1 | TRBV6-2/TRBV6-3 | NA | NA | TGTGCCAGCAGTTACTCCGGCAGAAACAATGAGCAGTTCTTC | CASSYSGRNNEQFF
TRBJ1-1 | TRBV5-1 | NA | NA | TGCGCCAGCAGCTTGGAATCTCCGGGGTCGGGCACTGAAGCTTTCTTT | CASSLESPGSGTEAFF
TRBJ2-3 | TRBV21-1 | NA | NA | TGTGCCAGCAGCAATTTTGACTCCGCGACAGGACCTTCAGATACGCAGTATTTT | CASSNFDSATGPSDTQYF
TRBJ2-2 | TRBV30 | NA | NA | TGTGCCTGGAGGCCGGGCGGAGGCACCGGGGGGCTGTTTTTT | CAWRPGGGTGGLFF
TRBJ1-6 | TRBV20-1 | NA | few | TGCAGTGCAAAAACAAGTCAGAGCTCCTATAATTCACCCCTCCACTTT | CSAKTSQSSYNSPLHF
TRBJ2-7 | TRBV20-1 | NA | few | TGCAGTGCTAGAGGGCGTCATAGTGGCCCCTACGAGCAGTACTTC | CSARGRHSGPYEQYF
TRBJ2-6 | TRBV2 | NA | many | TGTGCCAGCAGTCCTAACTCTGGGGCCAACGTCCTGACTTTC | CASSPNSGANVLTF
TRBJ2-7 | TRBV5-1 | NA | NA | TGCGCCAGCAGCTTGGAAGGTCTAGGCGAGCAGTACTTC | CASSLEGLGEQYF
TRBJ2-1 | TRBV7-2 | NA | few | TGTGCCAGCAGCTTAGCGCTAGTAGCAGGGCAGTTCTTC | CASSLALVAGQFF
TRBJ1-2 | TRBV7-2 | NA | many | TGTGCCAGCAGCCCCTACAGTGAACTCTATGGCTACACCTTC | CASSPYSELYGYTF
TRBJ1-3 | TRBV20-1 | NA | NA | TGCAGTGCTAGAGATCCGCGGGGAAACACCATATATTTT | CSARDPRGNTIYF
TRBJ2-7 | TRBV7-9 | TRBD2 | many | TGTGCCAGCAGCTCCCACCTACTAGCGGGAGGTAGTTACGAGCAGTACTTC | CASSSHLLAGGSYEQYF
TRBJ2-1 | TRBV10-3 | NA | NA | TGTGCCATCAGTGAGTCTTGGGACTCCTACAATGAGCAGTTCTTC | CAISESWDSYNEQFF
TRBJ2-1 | TRBV27 | NA | NA | TGTGCCAGCAGTCTACTAGGGGAGATCGGGGATGAGCAGTTCTTC | CASSLLGEIGDEQFF
TRBJ2-7 | TRBV20-1 | NA | many | TGCAGTGCTAGAGGCCCCCGCGAGCAGTACTTC | CSARGPREQYF
TRBJ2-7 | TRBV4-1 | NA | few | TGCGCCAGCAGCCAAACCGGGTCCCTGGGGGCCTACGAGCAGTACTTC | CASSQTGSLGAYEQYF